One T cell receptor (beta chain) is described in this entry. As yet, its antigen is unknown. Random-hexamer reverse transcription was applied to about 0.45 to 1 ug RNA. Amplification of TCR beta CDR3 across 54 Vbeta and 13 Jbeta was performed with immunoSEQ multiplex PCR. TCRdb analysed the immunoSEQ multiplex PCR reads with MiXCR anew, one entry per CDR3 protein. The sample lists about 200,000 distinct CDR3 sequences, roughly 90% occurring once. The sample is drawn from a study of CD8 T cells in Susac syndrome. Looking at the study overall: Treatment status at blood draw for the Susac syndrome patients was therapy-naive, corticosteroids, or intravenous immunoglobulin alone. General observations from the study: The study's TCR sequencing and HLA analysis drew on a certain number of individuals. That number was acknowledged as relatively small.

This CDR3 region has 12 residues. Germline V gene sequence: CDR1 GTSNPN, CDR2 SVGIG (reference sequence). J gave up 11 bases and V 0 bases, and 4 bases lay outside the gene matches. The CD8+ and CD4+ T cells were isolated magnetically using a negative isolation approach, whereas the TEMRA cells were enriched by FACS. The TCR sequence derives from a human donor with Susac syndrome. This chain links TRBV30 with TRBJ2-4; 7 bases align to TRBD2. The sequenced material came from CD4+ T cells from PBMCs. CDR3 nucleotide sequence: TGTGCCTGGAGTGTCGTGGGAGGGGTTCAGTACTTC. Translated, it gives CAWSVVGGVQYF.